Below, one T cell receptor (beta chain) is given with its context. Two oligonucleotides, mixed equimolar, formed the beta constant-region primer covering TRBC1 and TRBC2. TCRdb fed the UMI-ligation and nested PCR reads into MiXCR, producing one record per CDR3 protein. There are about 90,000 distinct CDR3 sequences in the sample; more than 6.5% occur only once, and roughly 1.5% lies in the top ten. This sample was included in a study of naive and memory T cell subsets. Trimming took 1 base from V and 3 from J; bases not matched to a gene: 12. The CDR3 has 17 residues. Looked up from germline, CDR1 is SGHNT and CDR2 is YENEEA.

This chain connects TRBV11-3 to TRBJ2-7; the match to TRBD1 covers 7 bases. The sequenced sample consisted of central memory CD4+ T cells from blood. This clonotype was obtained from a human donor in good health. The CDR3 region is CASSLGGGRAGGYEQYF. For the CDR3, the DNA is TGTGCCAGCAGCTTAGGAGGTGGGAGAGCAGGGGGCTACGAGCAGTACTTC.